These 19 T cell receptor beta chains were all obtained from the same sample, sequenced in a study of naive and memory T cell subsets. The beta constant-region primer was an equimolar mix of two oligonucleotides covering TRBC1 and TRBC2. TCRdb passed the UMI-ligation and nested PCR reads through MiXCR, listing each CDR3 protein once. The repertoire consists of around 5,700 distinct CDR3 sequences, with roughly 7.3% occurring once and the leading ten covering roughly 40%. Material: effector memory CD8+ T cells from blood. Subset meaning: effector memory, CD45RA- CD27-. These receptors were obtained from a human donor in good health.

The chain combines TRBV5-5 with TRBJ2-1; the match to TRBD2 covers 9 bases. CDR3 size: 18 residues. Germline V gene sequence: CDR1 SGHKS, CDR2 YYEKEE (reference sequence). J gave up 4 bases and V 5 bases, and 16 bases lay outside the gene matches. In DNA, the CDR3 is TGTGCCAGCAGACCTCTAGCGGGACCATCGTACCCTTACAATGAGCAGTTCTTC. Residues: CASRPLAGPSYPYNEQFF. The variable domain in full, with the rest retrieved from reference TRBV5-5 and TRBJ2-1, is DAGVTQSPTHLIKTRGQQVTLRCSPISGHKSVSWYQQVLGQGPQFIFQYYEKEERGRGNFPDRFSARQFPNYSSELNVNALLLGDSALYLCASRPLAGPSYPYNEQFFGPGTRLTVL.

By share, this clonotype ranks as large. CDR3 nucleotide sequence: TGTGCCAGCAGTTTAGCAGGGGGTGGAACTGAAGCTTTCTTT. It codes for CASSLAGGGTEAFF. This sequence joins TRBV12-3 or TRBV12-4 and TRBJ1-1, with a weak D call TRBD1 (6 bases). V was pared by 0 bases and J by 5 bases, with 10 bases between. This CDR3 region has 14 residues.

This clonotype is deemed medium-sized (0.01 to 0.1%). The CDR3 bases are TGCGCCAGCAGCCAAGAAGCCCAGTATGAAGCTTTCTTT. This gives the protein CASSQEAQYEAFF. The rearrangement uses TRBV4-3 and TRBJ1-1; no firm D call. CDR1 LGHNA and CDR2 YSLEER come from the germline V gene. The CDR3 is 13 amino acids. V was clipped by 0 bases and J by 7 bases, with 9 bases between them.

This clonotype was seen ten or more times. This sequence joins TRBV6-2 or TRBV6-3 and TRBJ2-3, with 8 bases fitting TRBD2. Germline V lookup: CDR1 MNHEY, CDR2 SVGEGT. The CDR3 extends over 15 amino acids. Germline trimming cut 8 bases from V and 3 bases from J; bases unmatched to any gene: 10. The CDR3 DNA reads as TGTGCCAGCTCCACCGGGAGGGGATCAACAGATACGCAGTATTTT. Its protein product is CASSTGRGSTDTQYF.

The V call is TRBV20-1, the J call TRBJ2-5, with 9 bases aligning to TRBD2. J was trimmed by 4 bases and V by 7 bases; bases with no gene match: 16. This CDR3 has 16 residues. Germline assignment: CDR1 DFQATT and CDR2 SNEGSKA (reference sequence). The CDR3 DNA is TGCAGTGTCGGCGTTTCGGTTAGCGGGGGCCTAGAGACCCAGTACTTC. It encodes CSVGVSVSGGLETQYF.

This clonotype is categorized as medium-sized. The chain has TRBV4-3 and TRBJ2-7, with 8 bases that match TRBD1. This CDR3 comprises 15 residues. Germline lookup yields CDR1 LGHNA and CDR2 YSLEER. V lost 2 bases to trimming and J lost 2 bases; unmatched junction nucleotides: 5. CDR3 coding DNA: TGCGCCAGCAGCCAACTATTGACAGGGGCCTACGAGCAGTACTTC. Encoded protein: CASSQLLTGAYEQYF.

This clonotype turned up a few times. The chain is built from TRBV20-1 and TRBJ2-4; D gene uncertain. Germline values: CDR1 DFQATT, CDR2 SNEGSKA (reference sequence). Trimming took off 3 bases at V and 0 bases at J, with 6 bases between the two ends. The CDR3 extends over 13 amino acids. CDR3 protein: CSASGLAKNIQYF. The CDR3 DNA sequence: TGCAGTGCTAGTGGGCTAGCCAAAAACATTCAGTACTTC.

This clonotype was detected only a few times. The chain is built from TRBV3-1 and TRBJ2-5, with D maybe TRBD2 (5 bases). The germline gives CDR1 LGHDT, CDR2 YNNKEL (reference sequence). CDR3 length: 15 amino acids. The V end lost 1 base, the J end lost 4 bases, and 13 bases lay between the germline ends. The CDR3 is CASSQGVGESETQYF. As DNA, the CDR3 is TGTGCCAGCAGCCAAGGGGTCGGGGAATCAGAGACCCAGTACTTC.

This clonotype was counted only a few times. This chain connects TRBV6-2 or TRBV6-3 to TRBJ2-1; D gene uncertain. V was trimmed by 4 bases and J by 10 bases, leaving 17 bases between them. Germline CDR1 is MNHEY and CDR2 is SVGEGT. The CDR3 contains 14 residues. Written as DNA, the CDR3 is TGTGCCAGCAGTTTCGAAGGTGGTGCGAGCGAGCAGTTCTTC. It yields the protein CASSFEGGASEQFF.

The table lists this clonotype with many counts. The J gene is TRBJ2-7, the V gene TRBV2; maybe TRBD1 (6 bases). This CDR3 region has 14 residues. Germline CDR1 and CDR2: SNHLY and FYNNEI. V was pared by 4 bases and J by 6 bases, with 16 bases between. For the CDR3, the DNA is TGTGCCAGCAGTGCTTGGGGCCAGGGGCGCGAGCAGTACTTC. Protein sequence: CASSAWGQGREQYF.

The CDR3 nucleotides read TGCAGTGCTAGCGGGACAGGGGATTTGGATGAGCAGTTCTTC. Protein product: CSASGTGDLDEQFF. This chain joins TRBV20-1 and TRBJ2-1, with 10 bases aligning to TRBD1. Unmatched junction bases numbered 7, after V lost 3 bases and J lost 8 bases. This CDR3 is built from 14 residues. The germline V gene encodes CDR1 DFQATT and CDR2 SNEGSKA (reference sequence).

Note on this clonotype: A much larger clone is a single base away; this may be a read error. The chain combines TRBV27 with TRBJ1-1, with 7 bases matching TRBD1. CDR1 MNHEY and CDR2 SMNVEV come from the germline V gene (reference sequence). V was pared by 3 bases and J by 1 base, with 2 bases of the junction left unmatched. The CDR3 contains 14 residues. CDR3 amino acids: CASSLAGGNTEAFF. The CDR3, as DNA: TGTGCCAGCAGTTTGGCAGGGGGGAACACTGAAGCTTTCTTT.

This clonotype was observed at least ten times. The chain joins TRBV6-4 to TRBJ2-1; 11 bases map to TRBD2. The CDR3 is made up of 14 amino acids. With V trimmed by 3 bases and J by 8 bases, 3 bases remained unmatched. From germline, CDR1 is MRHNA and CDR2 SNTAGT. CDR3 loop: CASSELAGGDEQFF. The CDR3 DNA follows: TGTGCCAGCAGTGAGCTAGCGGGAGGCGATGAGCAGTTCTTC.

The V call is TRBV20-1, the J call TRBJ2-5; weak D call: TRBD2 (7 bases). Germline CDR1 and CDR2: DFQATT and SNEGSKA (reference sequence). CDR3 length: 14 amino acids. V was trimmed by 1 base and J by 3 bases, leaving 12 bases between them. Here the CDR3 reads CSARGGGPEETQYF. The CDR3, as DNA: TGCAGTGCTAGAGGGGGGGGGCCCGAAGAGACCCAGTACTTC.

This chain uses TRBV10-2 with TRBJ2-2; D is ambiguous. V lost 1 base and J 0 bases, leaving 3 bases between the germline ends. The CDR3 contains 14 residues. Germline-derived CDR1 and CDR2 are WSHSY and SAAADI. The CDR3: CASSEYTNTGELFF. The CDR3 region has the DNA TGCGCCAGCAGTGAGTACACGAACACCGGGGAGCTGTTTTTT.

This clonotype was detected ten times or more. The genes are TRBV20-1 and TRBJ1-1; D unresolved. The germline V gene encodes CDR1 DFQATT and CDR2 SNEGSKA (reference sequence). The germline V and J ends were trimmed by 1 base and 1 base, with 7 bases remaining between them. There are 13 residues in the CDR3. The CDR3 region is CSARAQPNTEAFF. The CDR3, as DNA: TGCAGTGCTAGAGCCCAACCGAACACTGAAGCTTTCTTT.

The chain uses TRBV6-1 and TRBJ2-6; D is unclear. The CDR3 has 13 residues. Between the trimmed V and J ends, which lost 7 bases and 0 bases, there was a span of 4 bases. Germline CDR1 is MNHNS and CDR2 is SASEGT. The CDR3 DNA reads TGTGCCAGCACAGGCTCTGGGGCCAACGTCCTGACTTTC. The encoded protein is CASTGSGANVLTF.

Remarks on this clonotype: Being one base from a much bigger clone, this may be a read error. The chain employs TRBV7-3 and TRBJ2-3, with 8 bases lining up with TRBD2. This CDR3 spans 15 amino acids. V lost 5 bases to trimming and J lost 3 bases; unmatched junction nucleotides: 7. Germline values: CDR1 SGHTA, CDR2 FQGTGA. The CDR3 coding sequence is TGTGCCAGCAGCCCCATAGCGGGAAGGACAGATACGCAGTATTTT. As protein: CASSPIAGRTDTQYF. Full variable domain (outside the CDR3, taken from reference TRBV7-3 and TRBJ2-3): GAGVSQTPSNKVTEKGKYVELRCDPISGHTALYWYRQSLGQGPEFLIYFQGTGAADDSGLPNDRFFAVRPEGSVSTLKIQRTERGDSAVYLCASSPIAGRTDTQYFGPGTRLTVL.

In its sample, this clonotype was seen many times. The chain couples TRBV5-4 to TRBJ1-1; 7 bases match TRBD1. J gave up 4 bases and V 4 bases, and 7 bases lay outside the gene matches. Germline V lookup: CDR1 SGHNT, CDR2 YYREEE (reference sequence). This CDR3 contains 14 residues. The CDR3: CASSPGGLLTEAFF. The CDR3 DNA follows: TGTGCCAGCAGCCCAGGGGGTTTGCTCACTGAAGCTTTCTTT.